Reported below is one T cell receptor (beta chain). Its antigen is still unknown. This entry comes from a study of regulatory and conventional T cells in RAG deficiency. Overall study findings and caveats: Shorter CDR3s in all patient subsets; >85% Treg-Tconv overlap in Omenn.

Method: immunoSEQ multiplex PCR; TCRdb's copy keeps in-frame clones and lacks some. The sample has around 29,000 clones, approximately 96% seen once. The CDR3 spans 15 residues. Germline V gene data show CDR1 as WSHSY and CDR2 as SAAADI. Trimming took 6 bases from V and 0 from J, leaving 9 bases between them. The sorted conventional CD4+ T cells were CD25-low and CD127-high, with genomic DNA sequenced. The same sample was also used in a study of regulatory T cells. That report adds: The PCR used 52 TRBV and 13 TRBJ primers. Skewed V and J usage and few unique V-J pairs marked patient repertoires, most in Tregs.

The clonotype comes from a human donor in good health. Input material: CD25- CD4+ T cells sorted from blood. The rearrangement links TRBV10-2 to TRBJ2-6; D is unresolved. CDR3 sequence: CASRIQSSGANVLTF. In DNA, the CDR3 is TGCGCCAGCAGAATACAGAGCTCTGGGGCCAACGTCCTGACTTTC.